These 8 T cell receptor beta chains came from one sample sequenced in a study of T-cell reconstitution after alpha-beta-depleted transplantation in children. No cognate antigen is known for these TCRs. TCRbeta library construction was performed incorporating unique molecular identifiers. Each CDR3 protein is one row after TCRdb ran MiXCR on the PCR reads. The sample shows 330,000 or so distinct CDR3 sequences, 6.5% to 9% of them seen only once. Overall study results and limits: T-cell counts and diversity at one year post-transplant came mainly from newly produced T cells.

Sequenced here: peripheral blood, sampled 360 days after TCRalphabeta/CD19-depleted stem cell transplant. The receptors here all came from a female patient under 10 years old who had a stem cell transplant for Fanconi anemia, so the T cells may come from the graft donor.

In this sample, this clonotype turned up a few times. The V call is TRBV7-9, the J call TRBJ1-2; 7 bases line up with TRBD1. V lost 2 bases to trimming and J lost 8 bases; unmatched junction nucleotides: 8. Germline V CDR1 and CDR2: SEHNR, FQNEAQ (reference sequence). The CDR3 spans 14 residues. DNA for the CDR3: TGTGCCAGCAGCTTATTGGGAGGGGGCGTGGGCTACACCTTC. Translating gives CASSLLGGGVGYTF.

The sample holds many counts of this clonotype. The rearrangement uses TRBV18 and TRBJ2-5; D is unresolved. Trimming cost V 3 bases and J 2 bases, with 7 bases left between them. CDR1 is KGHSH, CDR2 LQKENI, per germline. CDR3 length: 13 residues. The CDR3 region is CASSPVRQETQYF. The CDR3 nucleotides read TGTGCCAGCTCACCGGTTAGACAAGAGACCCAGTACTTC.

This clonotype was detected many times. V gene TRBV5-1 combines with J gene TRBJ2-1; D remains unclear. Germline CDR1 and CDR2: SGHRS and YFSETQ. V was clipped by 4 bases and J by 6 bases, with 11 bases between them. This CDR3 is 13 amino acids long. The CDR3 nucleotides are TGCGCCAGCAGCGGCGGACCAGGCAATGAGCAGTTCTTC. Translating gives CASSGGPGNEQFF.

This clonotype has a count of ten or more. The rearrangement uses TRBV7-2 and TRBJ1-5, with TRBD1 as a possible D gene (6 bases). The CDR3 consists of 15 residues. Germline assignment: CDR1 SGHTA and CDR2 FQGNSA. Between the trimmed V and J ends, which lost 2 bases and 5 bases, there was a span of 13 bases. The DNA of the CDR3 is TGTGCCAGCAGCTTACTTACAGGGACGGATCAGCCCCAGCATTTT. This translates into CASSLLTGTDQPQHF.

This clonotype has ten or more counts. The rearrangement links TRBV29-1 to TRBJ2-3; D remains unclear. The CDR3 extends over 12 amino acids. V shed 6 bases and J shed 3 bases, with 10 bases lying between them. Germline assignment: CDR1 SQVTM and CDR2 ANQGSEA. CDR3 nucleotide sequence: TGCAGCGTAATACAAGGGACAGATACGCAGTATTTT. Amino acid sequence: CSVIQGTDTQYF.

As regards this clonotype: A clone one base away is much larger, so this may be a read error. This chain connects TRBV20-1 to TRBJ2-7; 11 bases map to TRBD1. The ends lost 7 bases at V and 5 bases at J; junction bases unmatched: 4. This CDR3 region has 12 residues. In germline, CDR1 is DFQATT, CDR2 SNEGSKA (reference sequence). CDR3 DNA sequence: TGCAGTGATAGGACAGGGGGCGACGAGCAGTACTTC. This gives the protein CSDRTGGDEQYF.

This clonotype was observed a few times. The chain carries TRBV5-6 and TRBJ1-4; the match to TRBD1 covers 9 bases. The V gene end was trimmed by 1 base and the J gene end by 7 bases; junction bases not matched to a gene: 5. The V gene's germline CDR1 is SGHDT and CDR2 YYEEEE. CDR3 length: 15 amino acids. The CDR3 coding sequence is TGTGCCAGCAGCTTGATGGGACAGGGATTTGAAAAACTGTTTTTT. Amino acids: CASSLMGQGFEKLFF.

This clonotype was detected ten times or more. This sequence joins TRBV5-1 and TRBJ1-1; D ambiguous. The germline V gene has CDR1 SGHRS and CDR2 YFSETQ. Trimming removed 0 bases at V and 1 base at J, with 4 bases between. This CDR3 region has 13 residues. The CDR3 loop reads CASSLDPNTEAFF. The DNA of the CDR3 is TGCGCCAGCAGCTTGGATCCGAACACTGAAGCTTTCTTT.